One and the same sample provided the 2 T cell receptor beta chains below, sequenced in a study of T cells in Graves' hyperthyroidism and ophthalmopathy. It was RNA transcripts that yielded the amplified TCR beta CDR3 regions. The primer set for the first-round RT-PCR of the TCR CDR3 was HTBI. TCRdb processed the multiplex PCR reads anew with MiXCR; each CDR3 protein has one entry. Of 640,000 or so distinct CDR3 sequences listed, under 15% are singletons. Material: blood. The receptor set was obtained from a woman between 40 and 55 years old with Graves' ophthalmopathy.

The CDR3 spells CASSMAQATEAFF. CDR3 DNA: TGTGCCAGTAGTATGGCTCAGGCCACTGAAGCTTTCTTT. The chain is built from TRBV19 and TRBJ1-1; no clear D gene. Germline CDR1 is LNHDA and CDR2 is SQIVND (reference sequence). The CDR3 is 13 residues long. Trimming pared 3 bases from V and 4 bases from J, leaving 9 bases between.

In its sample, this clonotype was seen a few times. The chain has TRBV11-1 and TRBJ1-1, with D maybe TRBD1 (5 bases). This CDR3 spans 14 amino acids. Trimming stripped 3 bases from V and 4 bases from J, with 12 bases between. Germline loops: CDR1 SGHAT, CDR2 FQDESV (reference sequence). DNA for the CDR3: TGTGCCAGCAGCTTTGAAGTTGGGGGCACTGAAGCTTTCTTT. Protein product: CASSFEVGGTEAFF. Complete variable domain (other parts from reference TRBV11-1 and TRBJ1-1): EAEVAQSPRYKITEKSQAVAFWCDPISGHATLYWYRQILGQGPELLVQFQDESVVDDSQLPKDRFSAERLKGVDSTLKIQPAELGDSAMYLCASSFEVGGTEAFFGQGTRLTVV.